The clone carrying this T cell receptor beta chain has only one observation. The sample originates from a study of blood T cell repertoires in COVID-19. Authors' processing steps: Nucleated cell number was recorded as an estimate derived from reference gene primer amplification. Profiling relied on immunoSEQ multiplex PCR, and the TCRdb table lists in-frame clones only, not all of them. For V, J and clone size, that table is used; D and trimming come from the DNA. The table has about half a million clones, roughly 88% seen once; the top ten hold 3% to 4%. The sequence derives from a human donor in a cohort sampled during active COVID-19. Material: peripheral blood.

The CDR3 nucleotides are TGTGCCAGCAGCTTCACCGGGACAACCTCCTACAATGAGCAGTTCTTC. This translates into CASSFTGTTSYNEQFF. The chain recombines TRBV11-1 with TRBJ2-1; a possible D gene is TRBD1 (6 bases). V lost 3 bases and J 0 bases, leaving 12 bases between the germline ends. There are 16 residues in the CDR3. CDR1 and CDR2 from the germline V gene are SGHAT and FQDESV (reference sequence).